This T cell receptor (beta chain) was observed in a study of blood T cell repertoires in COVID-19. Libraries were prepared by immunoSEQ multiplex PCR; TCRdb keeps only in-frame clonotypes and omits some of them. The table has 400,000 or so clones, roughly 88% seen once. Residents of about two dozen US areas, aged roughly 18 to 89 years, made up the participants. V shed 3 bases and J shed 6 bases, with 21 bases lying between them. The CDR3 spans 16 residues. The germline CDR1 and CDR2 sequences are SGDLS and YYNGEE. The rearrangement links TRBV9 to TRBJ2-5; tentatively, D is TRBD2 (6 bases). The sequence was collected from a woman aged 40 to 55 with acute COVID-19. Sequenced input: PBMCs or T cells enriched from blood (not recorded which). CDR3 sequence (DNA): TGTGCCAGCAGCGCCCCTCCCGGGGGAGATCAGAAGACCCAGTACTTC. Translating it yields CASSAPPGGDQKTQYF.